This TCR beta chain was sequenced in a study of cytomegalovirus exposure and HLA in healthy donors. This clone was seen a few times. Its target is unknown. In the same sample, other DNA sequences code for this CDR3. Healthy bone marrow donors made up the donors. The PCR contained 60 Vbeta and 13 Jbeta primers. The table came from immunoSEQ multiplex PCR; TCRdb's copy has only in-frame clones and leaves some out. In the table there are about 160,000 clones, 86% of which are singletons. The junction had 5 bases not matched to a gene; V was cut back by 4 bases and J by 0 bases. Germline V gene lookup returns CDR1 SGHRS and CDR2 YFSETQ. This CDR3 has 16 residues. Overall study findings and caveats: According to a later analysis, donors in an Asian-associated ancestry cluster reportedly had fewer N-insertions than the 666-donor mean. Later analysis indicated greater clonal expansion among HLA-associated TCR beta chains than among equally common other chains.

This TCR was recovered from a woman aged 18-29 years in good health and CMV-seronegative. Material: PBMCs. This chain connects TRBV5-1 to TRBJ1-1; TRBD1 matches at 11 bases. The chain's CDR3 is CASSKGTGGLNTEAFF. DNA of the CDR3: TGCGCCAGCAGCAAAGGGACAGGGGGATTGAACACTGAAGCTTTCTTT.